Sequencing of this TCR beta chain was carried out in a study of cytotoxic CD8 clonotypes in ibrutinib-treated CLL. General study points: Clonotypes that were public were uncommon, and they contracted or stayed stable on treatment.

TCRdb's copy holds only in-frame clones and misses some; the assay was immunoSEQ multiplex PCR. This table holds more than 150,000 clones, around 72% found once. Notes on this clone: Its antigen is not known.

Germline loops: CDR1 MGHRA, CDR2 YSYEKL. Trimming took off 1 base at V and 2 bases at J, with 11 bases between the two ends. The CDR3 is 16 residues long. As input for TCR beta libraries, approximately 2 micrograms of genomic DNA came from cryopreserved PBMCs. The source material was PBMCs, sampled after 24 months of ibrutinib treatment. The TCR comes from a human donor with chronic lymphocytic leukemia. V gene TRBV4-1 combines with J gene TRBJ2-2, with D unclear. The CDR3 DNA is TGCGCCAGCAGCCAAGGACAACTAATAAACACCGGGGAGCTGTTTTTT. This encodes CASSQGQLINTGELFF.